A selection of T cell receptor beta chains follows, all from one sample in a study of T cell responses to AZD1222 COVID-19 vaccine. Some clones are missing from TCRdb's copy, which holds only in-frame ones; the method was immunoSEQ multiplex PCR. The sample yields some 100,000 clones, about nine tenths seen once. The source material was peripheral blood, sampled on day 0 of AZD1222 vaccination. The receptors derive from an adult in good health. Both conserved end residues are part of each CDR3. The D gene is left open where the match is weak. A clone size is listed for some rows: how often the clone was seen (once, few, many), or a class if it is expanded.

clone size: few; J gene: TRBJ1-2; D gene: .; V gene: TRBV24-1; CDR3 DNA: TGTGCCACCAGTCCACGACAGCGGAACTATGGCTACACCTTC; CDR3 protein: CATSPRQRNYGYTF
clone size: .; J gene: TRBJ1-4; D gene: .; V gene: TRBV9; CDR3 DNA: TGTGCCAGCAGCGTAGGCAGGTCGAATGAAAAACTGTTTTTT; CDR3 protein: CASSVGRSNEKLFF
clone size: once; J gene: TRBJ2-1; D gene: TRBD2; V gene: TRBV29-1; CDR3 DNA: TGCAGCGTTGGGTACAGCGGGGGGACCTACAATGAGCAGTTCTTC; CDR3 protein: CSVGYSGGTYNEQFF
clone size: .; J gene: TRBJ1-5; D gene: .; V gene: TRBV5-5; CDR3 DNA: TGTGCCAGCACCCGCCCGGTCGACGGCCGTCAGCGCAATCAGCCCCAGCATTTT; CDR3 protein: CASTRPVDGRQRNQPQHF
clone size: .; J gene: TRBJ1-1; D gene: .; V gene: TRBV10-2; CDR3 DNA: TGCGCCAGCACCGCAGGGCTTAACACTGAAGCTTTCTTT; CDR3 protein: CASTAGLNTEAFF
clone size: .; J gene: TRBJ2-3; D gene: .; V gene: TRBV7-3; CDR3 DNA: TGTGCCAGCAGCTCGGCCTCTCTCACAGATACGCAGTATTTT; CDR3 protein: CASSSASLTDTQYF
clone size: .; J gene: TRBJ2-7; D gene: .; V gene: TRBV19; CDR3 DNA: TGTGCCAGTTCCCGGGGCAGATCTTCCTACGAGCAGTACTTC; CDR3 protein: CASSRGRSSYEQYF
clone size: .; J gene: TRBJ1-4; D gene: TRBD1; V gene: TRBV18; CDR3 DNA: TGTGCCAGCTCACCCCACACAGGGGGAGGTGAAAAACTGTTTTTT; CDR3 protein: CASSPHTGGGEKLFF
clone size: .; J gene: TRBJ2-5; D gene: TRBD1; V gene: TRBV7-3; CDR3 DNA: TGTGCCAGCAGCTCCGGACAGGGGGAGACCCAGTACTTC; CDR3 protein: CASSSGQGETQYF
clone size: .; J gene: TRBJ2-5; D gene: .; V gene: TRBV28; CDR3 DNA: TGTGCCAGCAGTCACGGGGGAAATGGAGAGACCCAGTACTTC; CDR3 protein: CASSHGGNGETQYF
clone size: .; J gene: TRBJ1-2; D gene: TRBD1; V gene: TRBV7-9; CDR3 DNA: TGTGCCAGCAGCTCGCGGACAGGGGACGGGTATGGCTACACCTTC; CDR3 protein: CASSSRTGDGYGYTF
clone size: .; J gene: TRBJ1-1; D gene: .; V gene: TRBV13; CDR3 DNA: TGTGCCAGCAGCTTAGGACCGATGGTGAACACTGAAGCTTTCTTT; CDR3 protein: CASSLGPMVNTEAFF
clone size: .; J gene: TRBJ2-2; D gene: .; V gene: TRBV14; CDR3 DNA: TGTGCCAGCAGCCAAGATCCGGGGGTGAACACCGGGGAGCTGTTTTTT; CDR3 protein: CASSQDPGVNTGELFF
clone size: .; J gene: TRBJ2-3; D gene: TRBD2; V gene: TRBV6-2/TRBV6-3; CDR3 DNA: TGTGCCAGCAGCCTACTAGCGGGGGCCTCCACAGATACGCAGTATTTT; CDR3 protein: CASSLLAGASTDTQYF
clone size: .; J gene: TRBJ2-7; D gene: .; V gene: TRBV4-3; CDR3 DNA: TGCGCCAGCAGCCAAGACAGGGCTTCTTGGGGCGAGCAGTACTTC; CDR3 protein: CASSQDRASWGEQYF
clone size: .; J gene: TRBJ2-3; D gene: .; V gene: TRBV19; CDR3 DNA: TGTGCCAGTAGTACCCCCAGACGCTCAGATACGCAGTATTTT; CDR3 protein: CASSTPRRSDTQYF
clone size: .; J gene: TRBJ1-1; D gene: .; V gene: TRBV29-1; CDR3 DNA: TGCAGCGTTGAAGACCGCCCTGAAGCTTTCTTT; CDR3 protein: CSVEDRPEAFF
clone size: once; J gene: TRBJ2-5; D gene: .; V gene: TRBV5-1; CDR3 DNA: TGCGCCAGCAGCTTGGTGGGGGGTAAAGAGACCCAGTACTTC; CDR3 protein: CASSLVGGKETQYF
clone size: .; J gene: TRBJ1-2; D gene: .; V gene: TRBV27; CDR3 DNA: .; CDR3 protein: CASSSSTDYYGYTF
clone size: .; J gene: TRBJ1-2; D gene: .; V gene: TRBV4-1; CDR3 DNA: TGCGCCAGCAGCCAAGTGGGGGTTGGAGGCTACACCTTC; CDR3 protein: CASSQVGVGGYTF